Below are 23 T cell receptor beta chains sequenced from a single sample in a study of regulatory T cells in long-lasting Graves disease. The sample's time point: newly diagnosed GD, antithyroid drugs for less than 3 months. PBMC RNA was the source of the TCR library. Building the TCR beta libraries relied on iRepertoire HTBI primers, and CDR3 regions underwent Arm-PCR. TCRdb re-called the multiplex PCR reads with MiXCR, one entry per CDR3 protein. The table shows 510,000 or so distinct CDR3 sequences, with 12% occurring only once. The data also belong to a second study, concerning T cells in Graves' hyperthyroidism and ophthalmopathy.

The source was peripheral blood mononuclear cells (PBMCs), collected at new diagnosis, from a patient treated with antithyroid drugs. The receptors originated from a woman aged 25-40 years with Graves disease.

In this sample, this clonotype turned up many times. The CDR3 DNA follows: TGTGCCAGCAGCTTAGGAGACAGGAATAATGAAAAACTGTTTTTT. Translation: CASSLGDRNNEKLFF. The rearrangement uses TRBV11-2 and TRBJ1-4; D possibly corresponds to TRBD1 (6 bases). V lost 1 base, J lost 4 bases, and 10 bases lay in between. Germline V gives CDR1 SGHAT, CDR2 FQNNGV. The CDR3 sequence is 15 residues long.

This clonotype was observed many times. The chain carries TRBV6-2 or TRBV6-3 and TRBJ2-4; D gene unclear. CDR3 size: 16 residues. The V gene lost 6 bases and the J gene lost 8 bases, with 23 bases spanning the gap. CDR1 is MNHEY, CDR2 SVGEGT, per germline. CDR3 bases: TGTGCCAGCAGCCACCGAGCCACCAGAGTGCCGGACATTCAGTACTTC. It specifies CASSHRATRVPDIQYF.

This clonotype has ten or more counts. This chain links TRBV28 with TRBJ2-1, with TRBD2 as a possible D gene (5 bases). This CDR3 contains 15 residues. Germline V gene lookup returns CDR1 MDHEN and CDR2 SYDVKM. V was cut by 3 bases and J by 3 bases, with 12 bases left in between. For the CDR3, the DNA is TGTGCCAGCAGTTTTTTCCGGGAACACTACAATGAGCAGTTCTTC. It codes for CASSFFREHYNEQFF.

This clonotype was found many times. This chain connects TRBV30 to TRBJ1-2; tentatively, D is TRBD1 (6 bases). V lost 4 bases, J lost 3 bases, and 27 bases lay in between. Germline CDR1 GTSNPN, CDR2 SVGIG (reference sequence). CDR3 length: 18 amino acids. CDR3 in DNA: TGTGCCTGGACCAGCCCGGGACAATCTCCCTCCTTTCACTATGGCTACACCTTC. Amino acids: CAWTSPGQSPSFHYGYTF.

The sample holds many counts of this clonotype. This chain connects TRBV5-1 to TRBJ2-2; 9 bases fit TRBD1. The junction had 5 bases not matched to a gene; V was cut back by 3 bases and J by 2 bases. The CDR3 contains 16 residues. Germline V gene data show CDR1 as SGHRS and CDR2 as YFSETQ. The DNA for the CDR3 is TGCGCCAGCAGCTCTTCGGGACAGGGCAACACCGGGGAGCTGTTTTTT. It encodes CASSSSGQGNTGELFF.

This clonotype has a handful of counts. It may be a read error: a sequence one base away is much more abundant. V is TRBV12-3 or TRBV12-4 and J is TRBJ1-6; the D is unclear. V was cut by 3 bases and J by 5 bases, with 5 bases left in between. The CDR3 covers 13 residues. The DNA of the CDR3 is TGTGCCAGCAGTTTTAGCGATAATTCACCCCTCCACTTT. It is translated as CASSFSDNSPLHF.

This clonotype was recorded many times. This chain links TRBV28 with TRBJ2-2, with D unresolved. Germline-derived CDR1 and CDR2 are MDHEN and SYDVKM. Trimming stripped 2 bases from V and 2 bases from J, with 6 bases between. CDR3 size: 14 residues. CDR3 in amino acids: CASSLQPNTGELFF. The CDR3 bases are TGTGCCAGCAGTTTACAGCCTAACACCGGGGAGCTGTTTTTT.

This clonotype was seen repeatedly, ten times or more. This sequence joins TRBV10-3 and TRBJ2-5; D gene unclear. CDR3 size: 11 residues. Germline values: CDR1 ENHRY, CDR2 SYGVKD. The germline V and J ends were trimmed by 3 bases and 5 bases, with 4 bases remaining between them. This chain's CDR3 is CAISESETQYF. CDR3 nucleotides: TGTGCCATCAGTGAATCGGAGACCCAGTACTTC.

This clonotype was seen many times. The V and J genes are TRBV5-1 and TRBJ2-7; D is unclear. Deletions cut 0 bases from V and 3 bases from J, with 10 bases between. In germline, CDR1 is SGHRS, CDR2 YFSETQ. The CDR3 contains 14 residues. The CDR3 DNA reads TGCGCCAGCAGCTTGGCTGGGGTATACTACGAGCAGTACTTC. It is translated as CASSLAGVYYEQYF.

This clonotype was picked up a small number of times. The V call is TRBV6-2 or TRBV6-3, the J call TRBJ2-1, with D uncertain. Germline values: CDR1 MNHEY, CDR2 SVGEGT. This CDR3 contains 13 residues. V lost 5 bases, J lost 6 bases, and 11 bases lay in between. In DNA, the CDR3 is TGTGCCAGCAGTACCGGAAAGTTCAATGAGCAGTTCTTC. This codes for CASSTGKFNEQFF.

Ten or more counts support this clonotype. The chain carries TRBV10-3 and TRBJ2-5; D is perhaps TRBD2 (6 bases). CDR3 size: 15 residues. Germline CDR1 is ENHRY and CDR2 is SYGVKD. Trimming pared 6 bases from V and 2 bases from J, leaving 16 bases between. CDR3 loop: CAISPTSNSQETQYF. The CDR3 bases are TGTGCCATCAGCCCGACTAGTAACTCTCAAGAGACCCAGTACTTC.

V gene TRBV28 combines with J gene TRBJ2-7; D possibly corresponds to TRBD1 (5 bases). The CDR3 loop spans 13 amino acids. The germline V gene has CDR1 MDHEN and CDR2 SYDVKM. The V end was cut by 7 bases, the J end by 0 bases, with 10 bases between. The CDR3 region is CASTTGNSYEQYF. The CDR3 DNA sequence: TGTGCCAGCACTACAGGTAACTCCTACGAGCAGTACTTC.

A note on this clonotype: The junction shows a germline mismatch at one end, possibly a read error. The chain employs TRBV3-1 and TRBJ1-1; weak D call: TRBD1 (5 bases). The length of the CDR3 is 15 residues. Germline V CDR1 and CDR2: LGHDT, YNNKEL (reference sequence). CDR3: CANSHGLGGNTEAFF. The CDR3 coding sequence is TGTGCCAACAGCCACGGGCTGGGGGGTAACACTGAAGCTTTCTTT.

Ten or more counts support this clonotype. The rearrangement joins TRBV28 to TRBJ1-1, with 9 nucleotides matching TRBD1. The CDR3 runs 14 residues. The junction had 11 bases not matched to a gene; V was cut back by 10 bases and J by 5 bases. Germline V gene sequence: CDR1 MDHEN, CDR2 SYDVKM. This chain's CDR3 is CATGTGWDGTEAFF. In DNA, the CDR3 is TGTGCCACAGGGACAGGGTGGGATGGAACTGAAGCTTTCTTT.

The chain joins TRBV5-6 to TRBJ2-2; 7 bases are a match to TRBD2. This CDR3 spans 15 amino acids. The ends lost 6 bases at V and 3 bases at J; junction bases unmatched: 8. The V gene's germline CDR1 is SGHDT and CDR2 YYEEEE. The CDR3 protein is CASIHSGRDTGELFF. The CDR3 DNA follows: TGTGCCAGCATCCATAGCGGGCGCGACACCGGGGAGCTGTTTTTT.

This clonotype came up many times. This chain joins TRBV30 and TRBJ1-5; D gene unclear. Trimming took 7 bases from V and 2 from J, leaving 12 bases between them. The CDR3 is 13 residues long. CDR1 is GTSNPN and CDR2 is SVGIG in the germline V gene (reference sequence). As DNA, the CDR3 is TGTGCCTCCGAGTGGGATGGCAATCAGCCCCAGCATTTT. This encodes CASEWDGNQPQHF.

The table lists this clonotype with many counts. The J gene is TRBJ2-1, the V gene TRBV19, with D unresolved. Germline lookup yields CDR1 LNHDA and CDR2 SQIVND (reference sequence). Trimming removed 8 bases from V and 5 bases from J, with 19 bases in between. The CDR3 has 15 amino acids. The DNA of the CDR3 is TGTGCCAGTTCCAACCCGGGTAGATTTGACAATGAGCAGTTCTTC. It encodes CASSNPGRFDNEQFF. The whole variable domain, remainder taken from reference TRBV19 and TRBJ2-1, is DGGITQSPKYLFRKEGQNVTLSCEQNLNHDAMYWYRQDPGQGLRLIYYSQIVNDFQKGDIAEGYSVSREKKESFPLTVTSAQKNPTAFYLCASSNPGRFDNEQFFGPGTRLTVL.

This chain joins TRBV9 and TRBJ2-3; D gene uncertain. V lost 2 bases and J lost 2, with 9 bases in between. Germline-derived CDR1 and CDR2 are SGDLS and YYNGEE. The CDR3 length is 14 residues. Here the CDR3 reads CASSVIGDTDTQYF. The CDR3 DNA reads TGTGCCAGCAGCGTGATAGGAGACACAGATACGCAGTATTTT.

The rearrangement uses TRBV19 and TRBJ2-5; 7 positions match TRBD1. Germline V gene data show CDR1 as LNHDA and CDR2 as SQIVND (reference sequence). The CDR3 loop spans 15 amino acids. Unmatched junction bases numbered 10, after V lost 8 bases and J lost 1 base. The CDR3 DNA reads TGTGCCAGTTCATACCGGGACAGCAGCCAAGAGACCCAGTACTTC. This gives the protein CASSYRDSSQETQYF.

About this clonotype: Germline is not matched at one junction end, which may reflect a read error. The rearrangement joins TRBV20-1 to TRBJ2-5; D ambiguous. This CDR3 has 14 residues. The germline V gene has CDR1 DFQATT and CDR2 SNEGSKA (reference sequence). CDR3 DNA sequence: TGCAGCGCTATCACGGACCTCGAGGCAGAGACCCAGTACTTC. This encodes CSAITDLEAETQYF.

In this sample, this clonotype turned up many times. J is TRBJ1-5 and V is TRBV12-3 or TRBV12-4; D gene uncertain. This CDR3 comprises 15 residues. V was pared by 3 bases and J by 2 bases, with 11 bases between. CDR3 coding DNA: TGTGCCAGCAGTTTGCATAGGCCCGGCAATCAGCCCCAGCATTTT. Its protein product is CASSLHRPGNQPQHF.

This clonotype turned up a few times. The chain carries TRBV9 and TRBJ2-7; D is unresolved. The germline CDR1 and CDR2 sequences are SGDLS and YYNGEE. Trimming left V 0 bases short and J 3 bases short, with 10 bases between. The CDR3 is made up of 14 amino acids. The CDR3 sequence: CASSVAVGVYEQYF. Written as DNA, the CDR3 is TGTGCCAGCAGCGTAGCTGTGGGCGTCTACGAGCAGTACTTC.

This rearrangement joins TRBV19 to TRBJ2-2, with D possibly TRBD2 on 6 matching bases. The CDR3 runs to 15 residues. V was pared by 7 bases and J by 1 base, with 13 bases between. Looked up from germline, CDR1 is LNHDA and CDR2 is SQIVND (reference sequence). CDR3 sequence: CASKLGSGNTGELFF. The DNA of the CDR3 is TGTGCCAGTAAATTGGGTAGCGGGAACACCGGGGAGCTGTTTTTT.